This T cell receptor (beta chain) originates from a study of blood T cell repertoires in COVID-19. At the level of the study: Spain, Italy and the United States supplied samples that represented acute and convalescent COVID-19.

V was shortened by 6 bases and J by 8 bases, with 10 bases between the two germline ends. The CDR3 runs to 12 residues. TCRdb's copy holds only in-frame clones and misses some; the assay was immunoSEQ multiplex PCR. The repertoire consists of roughly 30,000 clones, with about 88% occurring once and the leading ten covering 60% to 80%. The receptor was isolated from an older man with acute or convalescent COVID-19. The source material was peripheral blood. The chain has TRBV12-3 or TRBV12-4 and TRBJ1-4; D unresolved. This CDR3 is CASSRPREKLFF. The CDR3 DNA reads TGTGCCAGCAGCCGCCCGAGGGAAAAACTGTTTTTT.